This T cell receptor (beta chain) was recorded in a study of blood T cells in healthy people across ages. Study overall: Capture via template switching afforded approximately one barcoded beta molecule per two T cells.

With regard to this clonotype: No antigen is known for it.

Study-level findings and limits: Naive CD4+ cell counts and diversity both ran higher in long-lived than in aged donors. Without sorted subsets, naive and antigen-experienced compartments could not be conclusively compared.

No fewer than 7 million PBMCs went into each sample. With a J-beta primer mix and a sample-barcoded 5' primer, a second PCR ran about 7 to 11 cycles. TCRdb re-analysed the 5' RACE reads in MiXCR, keeping a single row per CDR3 protein. The sample holds about 720,000 distinct CDR3 sequences; 22% are singletons and the top ten take roughly 22%. This clonotype originated in a man aged 65-85 years in good health. The specimen sequenced was blood.

CDR3 amino acids: CASSFSGTEQYF. The CDR3 bases are TGTGCCAGCAGTTTTTCAGGGACCGAGCAGTACTTC. V and J are TRBV28 and TRBJ2-7, with D possibly being TRBD1 or TRBD2 (5 bases each). Trimming took 3 bases from V and 6 from J, leaving 9 bases between them. Per the germline V gene, CDR1 is MDHEN and CDR2 is SYDVKM. There are 12 residues in the CDR3.